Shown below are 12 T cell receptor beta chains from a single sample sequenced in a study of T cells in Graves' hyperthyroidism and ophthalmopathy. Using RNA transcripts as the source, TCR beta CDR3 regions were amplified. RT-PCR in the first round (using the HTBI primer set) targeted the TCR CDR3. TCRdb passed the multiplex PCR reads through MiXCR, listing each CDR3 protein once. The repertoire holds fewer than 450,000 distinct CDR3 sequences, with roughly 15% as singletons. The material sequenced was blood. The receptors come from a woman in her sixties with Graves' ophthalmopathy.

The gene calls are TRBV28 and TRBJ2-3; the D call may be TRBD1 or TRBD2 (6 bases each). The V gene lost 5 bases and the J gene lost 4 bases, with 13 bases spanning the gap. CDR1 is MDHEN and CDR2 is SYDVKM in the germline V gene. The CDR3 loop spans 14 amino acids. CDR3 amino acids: CASSRPGASDTQYF. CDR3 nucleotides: TGTGCCAGCAGTCGACCGGGGGCCTCAGATACGCAGTATTTT.

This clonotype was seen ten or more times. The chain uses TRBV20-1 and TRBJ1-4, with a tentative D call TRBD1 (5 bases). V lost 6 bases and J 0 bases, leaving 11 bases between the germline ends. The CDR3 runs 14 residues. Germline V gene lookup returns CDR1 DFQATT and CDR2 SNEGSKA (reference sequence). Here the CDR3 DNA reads TGCAGTGCCCAGTGGGGCCCAACTAATGAAAAACTGTTTTTT. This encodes CSAQWGPTNEKLFF.

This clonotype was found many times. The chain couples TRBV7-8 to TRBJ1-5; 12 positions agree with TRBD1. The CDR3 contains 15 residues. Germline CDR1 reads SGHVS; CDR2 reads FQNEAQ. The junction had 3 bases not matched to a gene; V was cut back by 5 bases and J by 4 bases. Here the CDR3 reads CASSRDRGRNQPQHF. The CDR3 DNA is TGTGCCAGCAGCCGGGACAGGGGGCGAAATCAGCCCCAGCATTTT.

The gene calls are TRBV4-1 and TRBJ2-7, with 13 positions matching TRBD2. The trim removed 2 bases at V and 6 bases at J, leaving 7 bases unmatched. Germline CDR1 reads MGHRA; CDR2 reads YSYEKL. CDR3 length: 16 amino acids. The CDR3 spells CASSQYPTSGRVEQYF. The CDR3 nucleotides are TGCGCCAGCAGCCAATATCCAACTAGCGGGAGGGTCGAGCAGTACTTC.

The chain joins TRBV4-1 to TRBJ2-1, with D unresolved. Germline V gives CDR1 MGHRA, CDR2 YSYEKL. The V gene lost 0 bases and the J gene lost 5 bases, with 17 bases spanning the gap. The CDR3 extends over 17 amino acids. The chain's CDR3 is CASSQDHSWSANNEQFF. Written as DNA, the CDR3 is TGCGCCAGCAGCCAAGATCATTCTTGGAGCGCCAACAATGAGCAGTTCTTC.

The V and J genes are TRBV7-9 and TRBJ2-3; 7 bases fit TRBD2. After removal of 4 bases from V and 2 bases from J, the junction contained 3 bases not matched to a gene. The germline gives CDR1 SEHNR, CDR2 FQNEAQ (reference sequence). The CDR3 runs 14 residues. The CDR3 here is CASSSAGFTDTQYF. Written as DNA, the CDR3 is TGTGCCAGCAGCTCAGCGGGGTTCACAGATACGCAGTATTTT.

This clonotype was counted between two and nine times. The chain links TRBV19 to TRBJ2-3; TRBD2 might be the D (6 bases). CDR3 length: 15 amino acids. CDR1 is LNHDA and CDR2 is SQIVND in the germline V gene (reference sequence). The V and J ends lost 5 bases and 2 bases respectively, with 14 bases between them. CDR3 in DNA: TGTGCCAGTAGTGGAGCGGGTATTACCACAGATACGCAGTATTTT. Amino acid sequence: CASSGAGITTDTQYF.

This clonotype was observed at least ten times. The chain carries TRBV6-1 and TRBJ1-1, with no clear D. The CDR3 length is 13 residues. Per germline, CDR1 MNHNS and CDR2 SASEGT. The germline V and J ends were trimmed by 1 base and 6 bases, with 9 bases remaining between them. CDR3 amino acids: CASSEVGVSEAFF. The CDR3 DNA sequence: TGTGCCAGCAGTGAAGTTGGGGTTTCTGAAGCTTTCTTT.

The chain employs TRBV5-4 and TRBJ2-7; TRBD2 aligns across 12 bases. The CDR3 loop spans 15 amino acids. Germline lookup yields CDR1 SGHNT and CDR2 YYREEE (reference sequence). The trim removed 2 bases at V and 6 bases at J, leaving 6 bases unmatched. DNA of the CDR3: TGTGCCAGCAGCTTACTAGCGGGAGGCTTAGGCGAGCAGTACTTC. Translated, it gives CASSLLAGGLGEQYF.

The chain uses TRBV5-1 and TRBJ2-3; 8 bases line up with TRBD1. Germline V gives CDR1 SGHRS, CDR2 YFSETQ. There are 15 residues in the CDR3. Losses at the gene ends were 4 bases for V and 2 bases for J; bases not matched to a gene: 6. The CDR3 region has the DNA TGCGCCAGCAGCCGGGGACAGGACTACACAGATACGCAGTATTTT. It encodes CASSRGQDYTDTQYF.

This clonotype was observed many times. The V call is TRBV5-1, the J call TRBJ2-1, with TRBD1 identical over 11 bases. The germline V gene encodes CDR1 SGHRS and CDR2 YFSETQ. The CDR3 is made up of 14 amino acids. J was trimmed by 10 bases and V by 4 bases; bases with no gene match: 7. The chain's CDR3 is CASSTGQGEDEQFF. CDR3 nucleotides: TGCGCCAGCAGCACGGGACAGGGGGAAGACGAGCAGTTCTTC.

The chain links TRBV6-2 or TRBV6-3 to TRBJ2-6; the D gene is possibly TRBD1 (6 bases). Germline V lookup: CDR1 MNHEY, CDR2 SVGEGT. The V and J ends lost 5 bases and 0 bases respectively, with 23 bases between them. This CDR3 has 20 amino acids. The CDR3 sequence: CASSRRGRDTYYSGANVLTF. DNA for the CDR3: TGTGCCAGCAGTCGGCGCGGCCGGGACACCTACTACTCTGGGGCCAACGTCCTGACTTTC.